These T cell receptor beta chains were read from a single sample in a study of blood T cell repertoires in COVID-19. Produced via immunoSEQ multiplex PCR; TCRdb's table is partial and in-frame only. The repertoire includes nearly 200,000 clones, under 90% of them detected once, and roughly a fifth sits in the top ten. Sequenced input: peripheral blood. The receptors here all came from a human donor in a cohort sampled during active COVID-19. Both conserved end residues are part of each CDR3. A D gene is named only where the DNA matches it firmly. Not all rows give a size; the values are once, few, many and, for expanded clones, a class.

j_call clone_size v_call d_call cdr3_aa cdr3_nt
TRBJ2-3 - TRBV11-2 - CASSSMDSRTDTQYF TGTGCCAGCAGCTCCATGGACAGCCGCACAGATACGCAGTATTTT
TRBJ1-5 - TRBV6-1 - CASSEASGAQPQHF TGTGCCAGCAGTGAAGCTTCAGGGGCTCAGCCCCAGCATTTT
TRBJ2-7 - TRBV7-9 - CASSQSRSSYEQYF TGTGCCAGCAGCCAAAGCCGTAGCTCCTACGAGCAGTACTTC
TRBJ1-2 - TRBV4-1 TRBD1 CASSPGQGIRSYGYTF TGCGCCAGCAGCCCGGGACAGGGGATTCGCTCCTATGGCTACACCTTC
TRBJ2-7 - TRBV5-6 - CASSPGQRGSYEQYF TGTGCCAGCAGCCCCGGACAGCGGGGATCCTACGAGCAGTACTTC
TRBJ2-7 - TRBV6-1 - CASSEALWRGEQYF TGTGCCAGCAGTGAAGCCCTCTGGCGGGGCGAGCAGTACTTC
TRBJ1-3 - TRBV19 - CASSGQRFSGNTIYF TGTGCCAGTAGCGGTCAGCGATTCTCTGGAAACACCATATATTTT
TRBJ2-3 - TRBV10-1 - CASRERSGSDTQYF TGCGCCAGCAGGGAACGATCAGGATCTGATACGCAGTATTTT
TRBJ2-5 - TRBV5-1 - CASRAGKETQYF TGCGCCAGTCGCGCGGGGAAAGAGACCCAGTACTTC
TRBJ2-1 - TRBV24-1 - CATSPQAGSSYNEQFF TGTGCCACCAGCCCACAAGCCGGGAGCTCCTACAATGAGCAGTTCTTC
TRBJ1-1 - TRBV29-1 - CSVGSHMNTEAFF TGCAGCGTTGGTTCCCACATGAACACTGAAGCTTTCTTT
TRBJ2-1 - TRBV5-8 TRBD2 CASSLEGLSGRASNEQFF TGTGCCAGCAGCTTGGAGGGTCTAAGCGGGAGGGCATCCAATGAGCAGTTCTTC
TRBJ2-3 - TRBV29-1 TRBD1 CSVDPGQGADTQYF TGCAGCGTTGATCCCGGACAGGGGGCAGATACGCAGTATTTT
TRBJ1-1 once TRBV19 TRBD1 CASMTGDMNTEAFF TGTGCCAGTATGACAGGGGATATGAACACTGAAGCTTTCTTT
TRBJ2-1 - TRBV19 TRBD1 CASGQGHEQFF TGTGCCAGCGGACAGGGTCATGAGCAGTTCTTC
TRBJ2-3 - TRBV9 - CASSVTSTDTQYF TGTGCCAGCAGCGTGACTAGCACAGATACGCAGTATTTT
TRBJ2-7 - TRBV12-3/TRBV12-4 - CASRKANRYEQYF TGTGCCAGCAGAAAAGCTAACAGATACGAGCAGTACTTC
TRBJ1-1 - TRBV7-3 - CASSQGGSTEAFF TGTGCCAGCAGTCAAGGTGGGAGCACTGAAGCTTTCTTT
TRBJ2-2 - TRBV18 - CASSLFRPPLDSTGELFF TGTGCCAGCTCACTTTTCCGCCCCCCGCTAGACTCGACCGGGGAGCTGTTTTTT
TRBJ2-6 - TRBV5-1 TRBD1 CASTRDSETVTGANVLTF TGCGCCAGCACCAGGGACAGCGAGACCGTTACTGGGGCCAACGTCCTGACTTTC
TRBJ2-3 - TRBV11-2 - CASSLTGQTTDTQYF TGTGCCAGCAGCTTGACGGGACAAACAACAGATACGCAGTATTTT
TRBJ2-2 - TRBV4-2 - CASSQDQRGELFF TGTGCCAGCAGCCAAGACCAGCGGGGGGAGCTGTTTTTT
TRBJ2-6 - TRBV5-1 TRBD1 CASSEFTGAGANVLTF TGCGCCAGCAGCGAATTCACAGGGGCTGGGGCCAACGTCCTGACTTTC
TRBJ2-2 - TRBV9 - CASSVDTTGYGELFF TGTGCCAGCAGCGTAGATACTACAGGGTACGGGGAGCTGTTTTTT
TRBJ1-3 - TRBV5-1 TRBD1 CASSSAGGSGNTIYF TGCGCCAGCAGCTCGGCAGGGGGCTCTGGAAACACCATATATTTT
TRBJ1-1 - TRBV7-9 - CASSRHPNTEAFF TGTGCCAGCAGTCGACACCCGAACACTGAAGCTTTCTTT
TRBJ1-2 once TRBV29-1 TRBD1 CSVEETGSYGYTF TGCAGCGTTGAAGAGACAGGGTCCTATGGCTACACCTTC
TRBJ2-5 - TRBV2 - CASGRETQYF TGTGCCAGCGGGAGGGAGACCCAGTACTTC
TRBJ2-5 - TRBV4-1 TRBD2 CASSQVLSASGRSYQETQYF TGCGCCAGCAGCCAAGTTTTGTCGGCTAGCGGGAGGTCTTATCAAGAGACCCAGTACTTC
TRBJ1-3 many TRBV27 TRBD1 CASSLRFLPGQPELSSGNTIYF TGTGCCAGCAGTCTTCGGTTTTTGCCGGGACAGCCCGAACTGAGCTCTGGAAACACCATATATTTT
TRBJ1-2 once TRBV11-2 TRBD1 CASSLTGTGDGYTF TGTGCCAGCAGCTTAACCGGGACAGGGGATGGCTACACCTTC
TRBJ2-1 - TRBV7-2 - CASNPAISYNEQFF TGTGCCAGCAACCCCGCGATCTCCTACAATGAGCAGTTCTTC
TRBJ2-2 - TRBV27 TRBD2 CASSFHGGSGNTGELFF TGTGCCAGCAGTTTCCACGGGGGGAGCGGGAACACCGGGGAGCTGTTTTTT
TRBJ2-7 - TRBV5-1 TRBD1 CASSLGTGVDEQYF TGCGCCAGCAGCTTGGGGACAGGTGTTGACGAGCAGTACTTC
TRBJ1-1 - TRBV11-3 - CASSLELTTEAFF TGTGCCAGCAGCTTAGAATTAACGACAGAAGCTTTCTTT
TRBJ2-1 few TRBV30 - CAWSVVAGGSYNEQFF TGTGCCTGGAGTGTGGTAGCCGGTGGATCCTACAATGAGCAGTTCTTC
TRBJ2-2 - TRBV9 TRBD2 CASSVDPSGRVGGELFF TGTGCCAGCAGCGTAGACCCTAGCGGGAGGGTAGGCGGGGAGCTGTTTTTT
TRBJ2-1 - TRBV10-3 TRBD2 CAIGGLALQESSYNEQFF TGTGCCATCGGCGGACTAGCGTTACAAGAGAGCTCCTACAATGAGCAGTTCTTC
TRBJ2-5 - TRBV7-9 - CASSPSRGGRWETQYF TGTGCCAGCAGCCCATCTAGGGGGGGGCGCTGGGAGACCCAGTACTTC
TRBJ1-2 - TRBV6-5 - CASSYTTGYGYTF TGTGCCAGCAGTTACACGACAGGATATGGCTACACCTTC
TRBJ1-5 - TRBV19 - CATSGQMNQPQHF TGTGCCACCTCCGGACAGATGAATCAGCCCCAGCATTTT
TRBJ1-2 few TRBV6-5 - CASSNTRTGGGYTF TGTGCCAGCAGCAACACCCGGACGGGAGGTGGCTACACCTTC
TRBJ1-6 - TRBV15 TRBD1 CATSRDAGTANSPLHF TGTGCCACCAGCAGAGATGCCGGGACAGCCAATTCACCCCTCCACTTT
TRBJ1-2 - TRBV10-3 TRBD1 CAISEQDRGLYGYTF TGTGCCATCAGTGAACAGGACAGGGGGCTTTATGGCTACACCTTC
TRBJ2-1 - TRBV11-3 - CASSLRRSTRDEQFF TGTGCCAGCAGCCTCCGACGGTCTACGCGGGATGAGCAGTTCTTC
TRBJ2-5 - TRBV7-9 TRBD1 CASSSTGVGETQYF TGTGCCAGCAGCTCGACAGGGGTGGGGGAGACCCAGTACTTC
TRBJ1-5 - TRBV27 - CASSSLPRQAQHF TGTGCCAGCAGTTCTCTCCCTCGACAGGCCCAGCATTTT
TRBJ2-2 - TRBV5-4 - CASRRDLKDGELFF TGTGCCAGCAGACGGGACTTGAAGGACGGGGAGCTGTTTTTT
TRBJ1-1 - TRBV27 TRBD1 CASILSPGTEGISYTEAFF TGTGCCAGCATCCTCTCGCCCGGGACAGAAGGAATAAGTTACACTGAAGCTTTCTTT
TRBJ2-7 once TRBV28 - CASSSGYEQYF TGTGCCAGCAGCTCAGGGTACGAGCAGTACTTC
TRBJ2-7 once TRBV6-1 - CASSAYFGLPGTYEQYF TGTGCCAGCAGTGCGTACTTTGGACTCCCGGGGACCTACGAGCAGTACTTC
TRBJ2-2 few TRBV5-1 - CASSLSGRTGELFF TGCGCCAGCAGCTTATCAGGGCGCACCGGGGAGCTGTTTTTT
TRBJ2-7 - TRBV5-1 - CASSNGGGQAYEQYF TGCGCCAGCAGCAATGGGGGCGGGCAGGCCTACGAGCAGTACTTC
TRBJ1-5 many TRBV29-1 - CSVDIGGDQPQHF TGCAGCGTTGATATTGGGGGGGACCAGCCCCAGCATTTT
TRBJ1-1 - TRBV3-1/TRBV3-2 - CASSQVGRGNTEAFF TGTGCCAGCAGCCAAGTGGGCAGGGGGAACACTGAAGCTTTCTTT
TRBJ1-6 - TRBV10-3 - CAISVLGPDEVGSPLHF TGTGCCATCAGTGTGTTGGGCCCCGACGAAGTTGGTTCACCCCTCCACTTT
TRBJ2-7 - TRBV5-1 - CASRQGTEQYF TGCGCCAGCAGACAAGGGACAGAGCAGTACTTC